Presented here are 30 T cell receptor beta chains from one specimen sequenced in a study of T cell responses to AZD1222 COVID-19 vaccine (dated by TCRdb to the early 2020s). Explained via the paper, the time point label denotes: baseline before first vaccination. Preparation of the library involved the immunoSEQ multiplex PCR assay. TCRdb took over this immuneACCESS table, retaining in-frame rearrangements with V and J assigned. Such tables are incomplete; in checked studies, under half of the missing clones stem from an unresolved V gene, and the remainder is unexplained. The sample has more than 60,000 clones on record, 75% to 90% of them singletons. Roughly a quarter of the sample comes from the top ten. The sequences come from peripheral blood, collected on day 0 of AZD1222 vaccination. The receptors come from an adult in good health.

This rearrangement joins TRBV4-1 to TRBJ1-3; D not resolved. CDR3 length: 14 amino acids. V shed 0 bases and J shed 8 bases, with 11 bases lying between them. CDR1 and CDR2 from the germline V gene are MGHRA and YSYEKL. CDR3 DNA: TGCGCCAGCAGCCAAGATTGGACCGCGGACACCATATATTTT. It encodes CASSQDWTADTIYF.

Only a few counts were recorded for this clone. The chain is built from TRBV7-2 and TRBJ2-5; possibly TRBD1 for D (6 bases). This CDR3 has 13 residues. Germline CDR1 is SGHTA and CDR2 is FQGNSA. Trimming took off 7 bases at V and 5 bases at J, with 14 bases between the two ends. CDR3: CASNSGVGETQYF. For the CDR3, the DNA is TGTGCCAGCAATTCAGGGGTTGGTGAGACCCAGTACTTC.

The count of this clone is one. The CDR3: CASSPPGAYGYTF. In DNA form, the CDR3 reads TGTGCCAGCAGTCCTCCCGGGGCCTATGGCTACACCTTC. The chain joins TRBV12-3 or TRBV12-4 to TRBJ1-2, with D maybe TRBD1 (5 bases). V lost 5 bases, J lost 4 bases, and 11 bases lay in between. The CDR3 covers 13 residues.

The rearrangement links TRBV5-1 to TRBJ2-3; weak D call: TRBD1 (6 bases). CDR3 length: 14 residues. The germline V gene encodes CDR1 SGHRS and CDR2 YFSETQ. V gave up 4 bases and J gave up 2 bases, with 11 bases separating them. As DNA, the CDR3 is TGCGCCAGCAGCACGGACAGAAACACAGATACGCAGTATTTT. This translates into CASSTDRNTDTQYF.

By frequency in the sample, this clone is medium-sized. The V call is TRBV4-3, the J call TRBJ1-4; the D gene is possibly TRBD1 (6 bases). CDR1 and CDR2 (germline): LGHNA, YSLEER. The CDR3 sequence is 14 residues long. V was cut by 0 bases and J by 6 bases, with 8 bases left in between. The CDR3 region is CASSQEQGYEKLFF. CDR3 DNA sequence: TGCGCCAGCAGCCAAGAACAGGGTTATGAAAAACTGTTTTTT.

In DNA, the CDR3 is TGTGCCAGTAGTACCCTAATTTATCAGCCCCAGCATTTT. It translates to CASSTLIYQPQHF. V and J are TRBV19 and TRBJ1-5; D call uncertain. Germline V CDR1 and CDR2: LNHDA, SQIVND (reference sequence). Trimming stripped 4 bases from V and 5 bases from J, with 9 bases between. CDR3 length: 13 amino acids.

The CDR3 coding sequence is TGTGCCTGGAGTGTACCCCCTGGGAGGTATGAGCAGTTCTTC. It codes for CAWSVPPGRYEQFF. The chain combines TRBV30 with TRBJ2-1, with a weak D call TRBD2 (6 bases). Deletions cut 0 bases from V and 8 bases from J, with 14 bases between. The CDR3 is 14 residues long. Looked up from germline, CDR1 is GTSNPN and CDR2 is SVGIG (reference sequence).

The chain's CDR3 is CASSLRDRDPAEQETQYF. CDR3 sequence (DNA): TGTGCCAGCAGCCTACGGGACAGGGATCCCGCCGAACAAGAGACCCAGTACTTC. The chain employs TRBV11-2 and TRBJ2-5; 9 nucleotides agree with TRBD1. The germline CDR1 and CDR2 sequences are SGHAT and FQNNGV. The V segment lost 5 bases and the J segment 2 bases; nucleotides outside the gene matches: 15. The CDR3 covers 18 residues.

This clone has only one observation. The chain joins TRBV4-2 to TRBJ2-7; no clear D gene. Germline CDR1 LGHNA, CDR2 YNFKEQ. The V end was cut by 5 bases, the J end by 5 bases, with 13 bases between. The length of the CDR3 is 13 residues. The CDR3, as DNA: TGTGCCAGCAGCTCGGTGGTTGGAGACGAGCAGTACTTC. Translating it yields CASSSVVGDEQYF.

V gene TRBV25-1 combines with J gene TRBJ1-1; 7 nucleotides line up with TRBD1. Losses at the gene ends were 2 bases for V and 2 bases for J; bases not matched to a gene: 11. The CDR3 loop spans 17 amino acids. Per the germline V gene, CDR1 is MGHDK and CDR2 is SYGVNS. CDR3 nucleotide sequence: TGTGCCAGCAGTGAAGAACAGGGGACTCACCTAAACACTGAAGCTTTCTTT. This sequence encodes CASSEEQGTHLNTEAFF.

The V gene is TRBV28, the J gene TRBJ1-1; 9 nucleotides match TRBD1. CDR1 is MDHEN and CDR2 is SYDVKM in the germline V gene. CDR3 size: 14 residues. V was pared by 8 bases and J by 5 bases, with 9 bases of the junction left unmatched. In DNA form, the CDR3 reads TGTGCCAGCCAAATGGACAGGGGAAGGACTGAAGCTTTCTTT. Its protein product is CASQMDRGRTEAFF.

V usage is TRBV18 and J usage is TRBJ2-7; 10 bases agree with TRBD1. The CDR3 covers 16 residues. Unmatched junction bases numbered 9, after V lost 3 bases and J lost 4 bases. CDR1 and CDR2 (germline): KGHSH, LQKENI. The DNA of the CDR3 is TGTGCCAGCTCACCCCGAGGGACAGGGGAGGTTTACGAGCAGTACTTC. It translates to CASSPRGTGEVYEQYF.

This clone was detected only a few times. This CDR3 reads CASRFGDGREKLFF. CDR3 nucleotides: TGTGCCAGTAGATTTGGAGACGGACGAGAAAAACTGTTTTTT. The J gene is TRBJ1-4, the V gene TRBV19; D remains unclear. The CDR3 loop spans 14 amino acids. Trimming took off 6 bases at V and 8 bases at J, with 16 bases between the two ends. Per the germline V gene, CDR1 is LNHDA and CDR2 is SQIVND (reference sequence).

The V call is TRBV5-4, the J call TRBJ2-5, with TRBD1 as a possible D gene (5 bases). The germline V gene encodes CDR1 SGHNT and CDR2 YYREEE (reference sequence). Trimming cost V 4 bases and J 1 base, with 11 bases left between them. The CDR3 runs to 14 residues. This CDR3 is CASSIDSFQETQYF. In nucleotides, the CDR3 is TGTGCCAGCAGCATCGACAGTTTCCAAGAGACCCAGTACTTC.

The J gene is TRBJ1-5, the V gene TRBV19; TRBD1 matches at 12 bases. V gave up 9 bases and J gave up 5 bases; unmatched junction bases: 8. Looked up from germline, CDR1 is LNHDA and CDR2 is SQIVND (reference sequence). The CDR3 contains 15 residues. The chain's CDR3 is CASEMGQGAYQPQHF. The DNA for the CDR3 is TGTGCCAGCGAGATGGGACAGGGGGCTTATCAGCCCCAGCATTTT.

The chain's CDR3 is CASSLSRDYGYTF. The CDR3 DNA reads TGTGCCAGCAGCTTGTCCAGGGACTATGGCTACACCTTC. The chain employs TRBV11-2 and TRBJ1-2; D perhaps matches TRBD1 (5 bases). Trimming pared 3 bases from V and 3 bases from J, leaving 8 bases between. Germline V gives CDR1 SGHAT, CDR2 FQNNGV. The CDR3 is made up of 13 amino acids.

The rearrangement joins TRBV11-2 to TRBJ1-5, with a tentative D call TRBD1 (6 bases). V lost 3 bases and J 4 bases, leaving 10 bases between the germline ends. Germline CDR1 reads SGHAT; CDR2 reads FQNNGV. This CDR3 has 14 amino acids. CDR3 nucleotide sequence: TGTGCCAGCAGCTTCCAGGGGATGAATCAGCCCCAGCATTTT. This encodes CASSFQGMNQPQHF. Supplemented by reference TRBV11-2 and TRBJ1-5, the full variable domain reads EAGVAQSPRYKIIEKRQSVAFWCNPISGHATLYWYQQILGQGPKLLIQFQNNGVVDDSQLPKDRFSAERLKGVDSTLKIQPAKLEDSAVYLCASSFQGMNQPQHFGDGTRLSIL.

The chain carries TRBV5-1 and TRBJ1-2; 9 bases line up with TRBD1. Germline loops: CDR1 SGHRS, CDR2 YFSETQ. Trimming cost V 4 bases and J 8 bases; bases outside gene matches: 9. CDR3 size: 14 residues. The CDR3 is CASSGTQGAEGYTF. The CDR3 DNA sequence: TGCGCCAGCAGCGGAACACAGGGGGCAGAAGGCTACACCTTC. The full variable domain, rest sourced from reference TRBV5-1 and TRBJ1-2, is KAGVTQTPRYLIKTRGQQVTLSCSPISGHRSVSWYQQTPGQGLQFLFEYFSETQRNKGNFPGRFSGRQFSNSRSEMNVSTLELGDSALYLCASSGTQGAEGYTFGSGTRLTVV.

This clone was seen just once. The chain combines TRBV24-1 with TRBJ1-1; TRBD1 might be the D (5 bases). The CDR3 contains 14 residues. V was cut by 4 bases and J by 2 bases, with 10 bases left in between. Germline V gene data show CDR1 as KGHDR and CDR2 as SFDVKD. The CDR3 protein is CATSEAGTNTEAFF. CDR3 bases: TGTGCCACCAGTGAGGCAGGGACTAACACTGAAGCTTTCTTT.

V is TRBV28 and J is TRBJ2-7, with D uncertain. The CDR3 length is 11 residues. Deletions cut 11 bases from V and 2 bases from J, with 10 bases between. Per germline, CDR1 MDHEN and CDR2 SYDVKM. The chain's CDR3 is CASGRAYEQYF. DNA for the CDR3: TGTGCCTCCGGGCGTGCCTACGAGCAGTACTTC.

The chain recombines TRBV11-3 with TRBJ1-1; possibly TRBD1 for D (5 bases). CDR1 is SGHNT and CDR2 is YENEEA in the germline V gene. Trimming shortened V by 5 bases and J by 11 bases, and 21 bases separated the two germline ends. There are 14 residues in the CDR3. CDR3 in amino acids: CASSLSGTQNGAFF. The CDR3 region has the DNA TGTGCCAGCAGCCTCTCCGGGACCCAAAACGGTGCTTTCTTT.

This chain joins TRBV19 and TRBJ1-5, with 10 positions matching TRBD1. The length of the CDR3 is 15 residues. The V and J ends lost 7 bases and 1 base, in that order; junction bases with no gene match: 4. Germline V gives CDR1 LNHDA, CDR2 SQIVND (reference sequence). CDR3 nucleotide sequence: TGTGCCAGTAATGGGGGACAGGGGAGCAATCAGCCCCAGCATTTT. It encodes CASNGGQGSNQPQHF.

V is TRBV5-1 and J is TRBJ1-6; a possible D gene is TRBD1 (5 bases). The V gene's germline CDR1 is SGHRS and CDR2 YFSETQ. The CDR3 loop spans 14 amino acids. V was clipped by 2 bases and J by 6 bases, with 9 bases between them. The CDR3 DNA follows: TGCGCCAGCAGCTTATCGGACATTAATTCACCCCTCCACTTT. It encodes CASSLSDINSPLHF.

This chain uses TRBV6-5 with TRBJ1-1; D is unresolved. The CDR3 loop spans 15 amino acids. V was cut by 2 bases and J by 0 bases, with 10 bases left in between. Per germline, CDR1 MNHEY and CDR2 SVGAGI. The CDR3 here is CASSYSQPVNTEAFF. In DNA, the CDR3 is TGTGCCAGCAGTTACAGCCAGCCGGTGAACACTGAAGCTTTCTTT.

The J gene is TRBJ2-7, the V gene TRBV3-1 (or the pseudogene TRBV3-2); D gene ambiguous. V gave up 1 base and J gave up 6 bases, with 16 bases separating them. Germline CDR1 and CDR2: LGHDT and YNNKEL (reference sequence). This CDR3 has 15 residues. The CDR3 DNA reads TGTGCCAGCAGCCAAGTGTCTGGACCCTCTACCGAGCAGTACTTC. Amino acid sequence: CASSQVSGPSTEQYF.

This clone is large in the sample. V usage is TRBV6-1 and J usage is TRBJ2-6; perhaps TRBD2 as D (6 bases). V gave up 2 bases and J gave up 2 bases, with 10 bases separating them. The CDR3 contains 16 residues. CDR1 and CDR2 (germline): MNHNS, SASEGT. The CDR3 spells CASSENAGTGANVLTF. For the CDR3, the DNA is TGTGCCAGCAGTGAAAATGCGGGGACTGGGGCCAACGTCCTGACTTTC.

This clone was observed a handful of times. The DNA for the CDR3 is TGTGCCAGTAGGACGGGACAGGGCGATCAGCCCCAGCATTTT. Translating gives CASRTGQGDQPQHF. The V and J genes are TRBV19 and TRBJ1-5; 9 positions agree with TRBD1. In germline, CDR1 is LNHDA, CDR2 SQIVND (reference sequence). The CDR3 totals 14 residues. Trimming took 6 bases from V and 5 from J; bases not matched to a gene: 5.

This sequence joins TRBV7-2 and TRBJ1-5; TRBD1 agrees at 7 bases. The V and J ends lost 3 bases and 3 bases, in that order; junction bases with no gene match: 5. The CDR3 length is 15 residues. CDR1 is SGHTA and CDR2 is FQGNSA in the germline V gene. For the CDR3, the DNA is TGTGCCAGCAGCTTCCAGACAGGGTACAATCAGCCCCAGCATTTT. Its translation: CASSFQTGYNQPQHF.

The chain is built from TRBV6-5 and TRBJ2-7, with D possibly TRBD1 on 6 matching bases. Trimming removed 10 bases from V and 3 bases from J, with 16 bases in between. CDR3 length equals 13 residues. CDR1 MNHEY and CDR2 SVGAGI come from the germline V gene. CDR3 sequence: CATMAPGVYEQYF. DNA for the CDR3: TGTGCCACTATGGCCCCAGGGGTCTACGAGCAGTACTTC.

The V call is TRBV6-2 or TRBV6-3, the J call TRBJ2-1; 7 bases are a match to TRBD2. The germline V gene encodes CDR1 MNHEY and CDR2 SVGEGT. This CDR3 has 15 amino acids. V shed 5 bases, J shed 0 bases, and the junction held 4 bases outside the gene matches. The CDR3 reads CASSNGLGSYNEQFF. The CDR3 region has the DNA TGTGCCAGCAGTAATGGACTAGGCTCCTACAATGAGCAGTTCTTC.